Below are 5 T cell receptor beta chains sequenced from a single sample in a study of T-cell reconstitution after alpha-beta-depleted transplantation in children. Unique molecular identifiers featured in how the TCRbeta library was prepared. MiXCR, run by TCRdb on the PCR reads, gives a single entry per CDR3 protein. The table lists some 640,000 distinct CDR3 sequences, 16% of them singletons. The input for sequencing was PBMCs from the stem cell graft donor, taken from the stem cell graft. Every receptor here comes from a human donor who donated a stem cell graft to a child with acute myeloid leukemia.

This clonotype appeared many times. This sequence joins TRBV20-1 and TRBJ2-1, with TRBD2 matching 8 bases. Germline V lookup: CDR1 DFQATT, CDR2 SNEGSKA (reference sequence). The CDR3 extends over 13 amino acids. The CDR3 nucleotides are TGCACCCTCGGGAGGGGGGACATAAATGAGCAGTTCTTC. Translated: CTLGRGDINEQFF.

This clonotype appeared a few times. This sequence joins TRBV7-3 and TRBJ2-1; 8 bases are a match to TRBD1. Germline V CDR1 and CDR2: SGHTA, FQGTGA. The CDR3 length is 12 residues. V trimming: 5 bases; J trimming: 15 bases; junction bases outside the gene matches: 9. Written as DNA, the CDR3 is TGTGCCAGCAGCCCCGGACAGGGCTTACCGTTCTTC. It translates to CASSPGQGLPFF.

This clonotype was recorded many times. The V gene is TRBV12-3 or TRBV12-4, the J gene TRBJ1-1, with 8 bases lining up with TRBD1. CDR3 length: 15 amino acids. V gave up 6 bases and J gave up 2 bases; unmatched junction bases: 8. CDR3 protein: CASRSYRGYNTEAFF. The CDR3 coding sequence is TGTGCCAGCAGGTCCTACAGGGGGTACAACACTGAAGCTTTCTTT.

CDR3 protein: CATQRRDSYEQYF. CDR3 DNA sequence: TGTGCCACCCAGAGGAGGGACAGCTACGAGCAGTACTTC. The chain joins TRBV7-9 to TRBJ2-7, with D perhaps matching TRBD1 (7 bases). The ends were cut back, 10 bases at V and 3 bases at J, with 16 bases in the middle. The germline V gene encodes CDR1 SEHNR and CDR2 FQNEAQ (reference sequence). This CDR3 contains 13 residues.

In its sample, this clonotype was seen many times. This chain joins TRBV12-3 or TRBV12-4 and TRBJ2-3; D possibly matches TRBD1 or TRBD2 (6 bases each). Deletions cut 3 bases from V and 4 bases from J, with 14 bases between. The CDR3 contains 15 residues. The CDR3 reads CASSLGGRNPDTQYF. The CDR3 DNA follows: TGTGCCAGCAGTTTGGGGGGCCGGAATCCAGATACGCAGTATTTT.